The clone carrying this TCR beta chain was detected only a few times. Antigen specificity is unknown. CDR1 and CDR2 (germline): MDHEN, SYDVKM. This CDR3 contains 14 residues. The ends lost 5 bases at V and 0 bases at J; junction bases unmatched: 3. Time point defined: patch test 1, 2 weeks after DPC sensitization. Specified treatment: therapeutic diphenylcyclopropenone sensitization with weekly scalp DPC. Researchers sampled blood before each patch test went on. Via MiXCR, TCRdb re-called the RACE reads, giving one row per CDR3 protein. The table includes 65,000 to 85,000 distinct CDR3 sequences, over 9% detected once. The data derive from a study of human T cells and chemical hapten exposure. Overall study results and limits: Expanded TCRs produced significantly more large CDR3 similarity clusters than controls did.

The sample consisted of whole blood, taken in connection with sensitization to the hapten diphenylcyclopropenone (DPC). The chain has TRBV28 and TRBJ1-1; 7 bases match TRBD1. The sequence derives from a woman aged 45-59 years with alopecia areata. Some clones in this sample may be carry-over from other donors' samples. The DNA of the CDR3 is TGTGCCAGCAGTCTGACAGGGATGAACACTGAAGCTTTCTTT. Residues: CASSLTGMNTEAFF.